The 22 T cell receptor beta chains below come from one sample, sequenced in a study of T cell changes during pregnancy in multiple sclerosis. TCRdb's table, derived via immunoSEQ multiplex PCR, lists solely in-frame clones and lacks some. This table has about 40,000 clones, over 75% appearing once. The material was peripheral blood, obtained in the first trimester of pregnancy. These receptors all stem from a female donor in good health, enrolled as a control in a pregnancy study.

This chain joins TRBV7-3 and TRBJ2-1, with a weak D call TRBD2 (7 bases). The CDR3 has 14 amino acids. Trimming stripped 5 bases from V and 6 bases from J, with 14 bases between. Germline CDR1 SGHTA, CDR2 FQGTGA. CDR3 DNA sequence: TGTGCCAGCAGCCCAGGTGGGGGGGCCAATGAGCAGTTCTTC. This translates into CASSPGGGANEQFF.

The chain combines TRBV9 with TRBJ2-3, with 11 bases lining up with TRBD2. Germline V gene data show CDR1 as SGDLS and CDR2 as YYNGEE. After removal of 4 bases from V and 4 bases from J, the junction contained 5 bases not matched to a gene. CDR3 length equals 15 residues. The CDR3 DNA follows: TGTGCCAGCAGCCTAACTAGCGGGAGTGCAGATACGCAGTATTTT. Translating it yields CASSLTSGSADTQYF.

The chain employs TRBV4-2 and TRBJ1-2; D remains unclear. Trimming took 1 base from V and 8 from J, leaving 17 bases between them. Looked up from germline, CDR1 is LGHNA and CDR2 is YNFKEQ. This CDR3 region has 15 residues. CDR3 sequence (DNA): TGTGCCAGCAGCCAAGTAACGCGCCTCTTTGTGGGCTACACCTTC. Protein sequence: CASSQVTRLFVGYTF.

The chain recombines TRBV7-9 with TRBJ2-3; maybe TRBD2 (6 bases). Germline V CDR1 and CDR2: SEHNR, FQNEAQ (reference sequence). CDR3 length: 17 residues. The V end lost 1 base, the J end lost 2 bases, and 16 bases lay between the germline ends. The CDR3 sequence is CASSLEEGYRSTDTQYF. For the CDR3, the DNA is TGTGCCAGCAGCTTAGAGGAGGGGTATAGGTCCACAGATACGCAGTATTTT.

The chain links TRBV9 to TRBJ2-3, with a weak D call TRBD2 (5 bases). The length of the CDR3 is 14 residues. Looked up from germline, CDR1 is SGDLS and CDR2 is YYNGEE. Trimming removed 4 bases from V and 7 bases from J, with 16 bases in between. The DNA for the CDR3 is TGTGCCAGCAGCCCCCCAGGAGGTCCCCATACGCAGTATTTT. Amino acid sequence: CASSPPGGPHTQYF.

In this sample, this clone turned up a few times. Other DNA sequences in this sample translate to the same CDR3. V gene TRBV6-1 combines with J gene TRBJ2-5, with 12 bases fitting TRBD2. The V gene end was trimmed by 2 bases and the J gene end by 2 bases; junction bases not matched to a gene: 0. The CDR3 length is 15 residues. Germline CDR1 is MNHNS and CDR2 is SASEGT. CDR3 amino acids: CASSELAGGQETQYF. Written as DNA, the CDR3 is TGTGCCAGCAGTGAACTAGCGGGGGGGCAAGAGACCCAGTACTTC.

This chain links TRBV25-1 with TRBJ1-1; tentative D call: TRBD1 (6 bases). Deletions cut 5 bases from V and 1 base from J, with 8 bases between. Germline V gives CDR1 MGHDK, CDR2 SYGVNS. The CDR3 consists of 13 residues. The CDR3 nucleotides are TGTGCCAGCAGTCCGGGACAGAACACTGAAGCTTTCTTT. Encoded protein: CASSPGQNTEAFF.

This clone was observed a handful of times. This rearrangement joins TRBV6-4 to TRBJ1-6; possible D gene TRBD1, 6 bases. CDR3 size: 16 residues. V lost 2 bases, J lost 6 bases, and 14 bases lay in between. Germline V lookup: CDR1 MRHNA, CDR2 SNTAGT. The CDR3 nucleotides are TGTGCCAGCAGTGACCCTCAGGACAGACTTAATTCACCCCTCCACTTT. Its translation: CASSDPQDRLNSPLHF.

The chain joins TRBV6-1 to TRBJ1-2, with D hard to call. CDR1 is MNHNS, CDR2 SASEGT, per germline. Trimming left V 1 base short and J 3 bases short, with 6 bases between. The CDR3 is made up of 13 amino acids. CDR3 DNA: TGTGCCAGCAGTGAAGTAGAGCACTATGGCTACACCTTC. Translated, it gives CASSEVEHYGYTF.

The rearrangement joins TRBV6-6 to TRBJ1-1, with D perhaps TRBD1 (6 bases). Germline CDR1 MNHNY, CDR2 SVGAGI (reference sequence). The CDR3 loop spans 14 amino acids. Deletions cut 5 bases from V and 4 bases from J, with 14 bases between. The CDR3 spells CASSPGVSGTEAFF. In DNA form, the CDR3 reads TGTGCCAGCAGTCCAGGGGTGTCGGGCACTGAAGCTTTCTTT.

This rearrangement joins TRBV27 to TRBJ2-1; 14 bases fit TRBD2. V trimming: 8 bases; J trimming: 5 bases; junction bases outside the gene matches: 2. The CDR3 spans 14 residues. The V gene's germline CDR1 is MNHEY and CDR2 SMNVEV (reference sequence). CDR3 region: CASRTSGGNNEQFF. In nucleotides, the CDR3 is TGTGCCAGCCGGACTAGCGGGGGGAACAATGAGCAGTTCTTC.

The J gene is TRBJ1-1, the V gene TRBV4-3, with D possibly being TRBD1 (5 bases). In germline, CDR1 is LGHNA, CDR2 YSLEER. V was shortened by 1 base and J by 4 bases, with 13 bases between the two germline ends. CDR3 length equals 15 residues. This CDR3 is CASSQAFTGGTEAFF. CDR3 bases: TGCGCCAGCAGCCAAGCCTTCACGGGGGGCACTGAAGCTTTCTTT.

Comments on this clone: At one end, the junction sequence differs from germline, possibly due to a read error. The chain couples TRBV5-1 to TRBJ2-6; tentative D call: TRBD1 (5 bases). CDR1 SGHRS and CDR2 YFSETQ come from the germline V gene. The CDR3 length is 19 residues. Written as DNA, the CDR3 is TGCGCCAGCAGATTGGGATGGGGTGGGGCGGCAACTGGGGCCAACGTCCTGACTTTC. Translation gives CASRLGWGGAATGANVLTF. Full variable domain (missing parts from reference TRBV5-1 and TRBJ2-6): KAGVTQTPRYLIKTRGQQVTLSCSPISGHRSVSWYQQTPGQGLQFLFEYFSETQRNKGNFPGRFSGRQFSNSRSEMNVSTLELGDSALYLCASRLGWGGAATGANVLTFGAGSRLTVL.

The chain links TRBV29-1 to TRBJ2-1; the match to TRBD2 covers 8 bases. Germline assignment: CDR1 SQVTM and CDR2 ANQGSEA. The CDR3 totals 15 residues. V trimming: 6 bases; J trimming: 6 bases; junction bases outside the gene matches: 13. Here the CDR3 reads CSVKAGLAGFNEQFF. The CDR3 DNA reads TGCAGCGTCAAGGCAGGGCTAGCGGGCTTCAATGAGCAGTTCTTC.

The chain uses TRBV7-8 and TRBJ1-5; the D gene is possibly TRBD1 (6 bases). Trimming pared 2 bases from V and 0 bases from J, leaving 23 bases between. This CDR3 contains 20 residues. Germline V gives CDR1 SGHVS, CDR2 FQNEAQ. CDR3 coding DNA: TGTGCCAGCAGCTTATACGGGGCGGGGGCGGATATTTATAGCAATCAGCCCCAGCATTTT. This sequence encodes CASSLYGAGADIYSNQPQHF.

The V call is TRBV11-1, the J call TRBJ2-5; D is ambiguous. Germline CDR1 is SGHAT and CDR2 is FQDESV (reference sequence). The germline V and J ends were trimmed by 2 bases and 0 bases, with 4 bases remaining between them. CDR3 size: 13 residues. The CDR3 reads CASSLRYQETQYF. The CDR3 coding sequence is TGTGCCAGCAGCTTACGGTACCAAGAGACCCAGTACTTC.

J is TRBJ2-7 and V is TRBV4-2, with 8 bases that match TRBD2. Trimming cost V 0 bases and J 2 bases; bases outside gene matches: 6. The length of the CDR3 is 16 residues. The germline CDR1 and CDR2 sequences are LGHNA and YNFKEQ. CDR3 residues: CASSQDLTGGAYEQYF. The CDR3 bases are TGTGCCAGCAGCCAAGATTTGACGGGAGGGGCCTACGAGCAGTACTTC.

The gene calls are TRBV6-6 and TRBJ2-7; TRBD1 aligns across 10 bases. The germline CDR1 and CDR2 sequences are MNHNY and SVGAGI (reference sequence). With V trimmed by 2 bases and J by 0 bases, 4 bases remained unmatched. This CDR3 contains 16 residues. CDR3 sequence: CASSYPGTGVSYEQYF. The CDR3 bases are TGTGCCAGCAGTTACCCCGGGACAGGGGTCTCCTACGAGCAGTACTTC.

J is TRBJ2-7 and V is TRBV27; TRBD1 matches 7 bases. Germline assignment: CDR1 MNHEY and CDR2 SMNVEV (reference sequence). V was clipped by 8 bases and J by 2 bases; unmatched bases: 9. This CDR3 contains 14 residues. DNA for the CDR3: TGTGCCAGCCAACCTATGACAGGGCCCTACGAGCAGTACTTC. The encoded protein is CASQPMTGPYEQYF.

The chain carries TRBV6-4 and TRBJ2-2, with 8 bases that match TRBD1. Germline assignment: CDR1 MRHNA and CDR2 SNTAGT. This CDR3 comprises 15 residues. The J segment lost 3 bases and the V segment lost 6 bases, leaving 6 bases of the junction unmatched. The CDR3 sequence: CASSQGAEYTGELFF. In nucleotides, the CDR3 is TGTGCCAGCAGCCAGGGGGCGGAATACACCGGGGAGCTGTTTTTT.

The chain uses TRBV29-1 and TRBJ2-1; maybe TRBD2 (7 bases). The CDR3 is 15 amino acids. Trimming pared 4 bases from V and 7 bases from J, leaving 20 bases between. Germline CDR1 reads SQVTM; CDR2 reads ANQGSEA. CDR3 nucleotide sequence: TGCAGCGTTGTACCCCCGGGGGGCCGTAGTAATGAGCAGTTCTTC. Translation gives CSVVPPGGRSNEQFF.

The rearrangement links TRBV2 to TRBJ2-1; D perhaps matches TRBD2 (5 bases). The germline CDR1 and CDR2 sequences are SNHLY and FYNNEI. V lost 7 bases to trimming and J lost 0 bases, with 13 bases between them. The CDR3 runs 15 residues. CDR3 loop: CASNERRSSYNEQFF. As DNA, the CDR3 is TGTGCCAGCAACGAGCGGAGGAGCTCCTACAATGAGCAGTTCTTC. The full variable domain, its missing parts supplied by reference TRBV2 and TRBJ2-1, is EPEVTQTPSHQVTQMGQEVILRCVPISNHLYFYWYRQILGQKVEFLVSFYNNEISEKSEIFDDQFSVERPDGSNFTLKIRSTKLEDSAMYFCASNERRSSYNEQFFGPGTRLTVL.